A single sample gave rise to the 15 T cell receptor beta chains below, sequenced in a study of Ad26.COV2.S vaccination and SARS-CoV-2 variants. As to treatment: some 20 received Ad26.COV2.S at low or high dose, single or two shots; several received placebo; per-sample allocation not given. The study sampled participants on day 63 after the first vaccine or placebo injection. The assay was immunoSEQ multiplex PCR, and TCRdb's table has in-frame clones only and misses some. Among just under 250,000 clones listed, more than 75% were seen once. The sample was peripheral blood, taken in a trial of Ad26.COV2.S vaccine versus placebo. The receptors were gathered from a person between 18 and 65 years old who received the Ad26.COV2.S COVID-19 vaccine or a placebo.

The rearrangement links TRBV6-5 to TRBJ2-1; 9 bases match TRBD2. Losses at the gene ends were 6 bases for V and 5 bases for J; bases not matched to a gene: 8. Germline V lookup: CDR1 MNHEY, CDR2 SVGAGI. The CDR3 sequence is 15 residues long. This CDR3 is CASRPLAGENNEQFF. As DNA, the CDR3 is TGTGCCAGCAGGCCATTAGCGGGGGAAAACAATGAGCAGTTCTTC.

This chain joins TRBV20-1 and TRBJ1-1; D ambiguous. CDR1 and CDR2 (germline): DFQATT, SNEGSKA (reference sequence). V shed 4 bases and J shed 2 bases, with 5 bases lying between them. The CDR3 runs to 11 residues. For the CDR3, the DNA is TGCAGTGCTACTGAAAACACTGAAGCTTTCTTT. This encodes CSATENTEAFF.

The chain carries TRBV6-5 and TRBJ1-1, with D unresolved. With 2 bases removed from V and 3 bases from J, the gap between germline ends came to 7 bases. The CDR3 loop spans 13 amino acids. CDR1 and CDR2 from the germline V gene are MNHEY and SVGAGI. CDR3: CASSYGDYTEAFF. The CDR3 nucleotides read TGTGCCAGCAGTTACGGGGATTACACTGAAGCTTTCTTT.

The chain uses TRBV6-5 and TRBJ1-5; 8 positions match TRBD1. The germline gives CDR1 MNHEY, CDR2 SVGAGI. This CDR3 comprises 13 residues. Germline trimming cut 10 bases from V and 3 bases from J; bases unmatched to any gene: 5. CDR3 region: CATGGQVNQPQHF. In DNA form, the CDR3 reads TGTGCCACCGGGGGACAGGTCAATCAGCCCCAGCATTTT.

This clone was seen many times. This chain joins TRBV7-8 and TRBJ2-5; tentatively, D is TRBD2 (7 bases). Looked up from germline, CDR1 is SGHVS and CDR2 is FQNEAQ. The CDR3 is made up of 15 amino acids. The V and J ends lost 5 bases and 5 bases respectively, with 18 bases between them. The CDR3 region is CASSPGGSSWETQYF. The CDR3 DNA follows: TGTGCCAGCAGCCCGGGGGGCAGTAGCTGGGAGACCCAGTACTTC.

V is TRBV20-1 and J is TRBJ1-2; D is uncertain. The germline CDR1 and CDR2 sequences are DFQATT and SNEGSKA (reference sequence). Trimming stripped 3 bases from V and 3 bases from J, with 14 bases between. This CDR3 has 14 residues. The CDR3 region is CSASHQSVYYGYTF. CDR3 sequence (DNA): TGCAGTGCTAGTCACCAGTCTGTCTACTATGGCTACACCTTC.

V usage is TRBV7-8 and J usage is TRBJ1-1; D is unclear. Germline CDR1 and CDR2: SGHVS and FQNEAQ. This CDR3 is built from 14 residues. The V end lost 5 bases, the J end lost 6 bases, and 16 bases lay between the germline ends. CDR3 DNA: TGTGCCAGCAGCCCCCGGCCCGGGTTGCCTGAAGCTTTCTTT. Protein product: CASSPRPGLPEAFF. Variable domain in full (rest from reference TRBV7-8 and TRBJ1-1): GAGVSQSPRYKVAKRGQDVALRCDPISGHVSLFWYQQALGQGPEFLTYFQNEAQLDKSGLPSDRFFAERPEGSVSTLKIQRTQQEDSAVYLCASSPRPGLPEAFFGQGTRLTVV.

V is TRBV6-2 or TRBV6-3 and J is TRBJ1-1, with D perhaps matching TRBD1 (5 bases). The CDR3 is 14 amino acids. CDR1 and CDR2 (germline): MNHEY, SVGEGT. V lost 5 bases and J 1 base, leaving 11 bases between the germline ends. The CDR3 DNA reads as TGTGCCAGCAGTCGTCGGACACAGAACACTGAAGCTTTCTTT. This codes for CASSRRTQNTEAFF.

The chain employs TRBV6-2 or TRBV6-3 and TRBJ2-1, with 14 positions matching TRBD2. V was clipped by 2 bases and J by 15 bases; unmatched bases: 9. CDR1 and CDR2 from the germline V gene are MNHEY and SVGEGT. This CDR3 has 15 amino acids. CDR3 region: CASSYIGLAGGLGFF. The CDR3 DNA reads TGTGCCAGCAGTTACATCGGACTAGCGGGGGGATTAGGGTTCTTC.

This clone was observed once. In DNA, the CDR3 is TGCGCCAGCAGCTACCGACTAGAGCAGTACTTC. Residues: CASSYRLEQYF. J is TRBJ2-7 and V is TRBV5-1; weak D call: TRBD2 (5 bases). V gave up 3 bases and J gave up 7 bases, with 8 bases separating them. The CDR3 length is 11 residues. Germline assignment: CDR1 SGHRS and CDR2 YFSETQ.

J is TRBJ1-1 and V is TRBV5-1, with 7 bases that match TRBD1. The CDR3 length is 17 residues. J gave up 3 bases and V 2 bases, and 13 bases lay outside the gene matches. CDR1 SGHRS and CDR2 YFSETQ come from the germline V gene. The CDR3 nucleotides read TGCGCCAGCAGCTTCCGACAGGGACTTGTTTGGGACACTGAAGCTTTCTTT. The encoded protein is CASSFRQGLVWDTEAFF.

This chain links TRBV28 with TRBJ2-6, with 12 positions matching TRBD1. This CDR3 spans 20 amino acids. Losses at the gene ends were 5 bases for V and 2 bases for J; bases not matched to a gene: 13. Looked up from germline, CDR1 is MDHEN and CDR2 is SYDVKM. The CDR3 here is CASSHFPGQGAQAGANVLTF. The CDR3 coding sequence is TGTGCCAGCAGTCACTTCCCGGGACAGGGGGCGCAAGCTGGGGCCAACGTCCTGACTTTC. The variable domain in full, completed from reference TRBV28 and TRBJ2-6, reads DVKVTQSSRYLVKRTGEKVFLECVQDMDHENMFWYRQDPGLGLRLIYFSYDVKMKEKGDIPEGYSVSREKKERFSLILESASTNQTSMYLCASSHFPGQGAQAGANVLTFGAGSRLTVL.

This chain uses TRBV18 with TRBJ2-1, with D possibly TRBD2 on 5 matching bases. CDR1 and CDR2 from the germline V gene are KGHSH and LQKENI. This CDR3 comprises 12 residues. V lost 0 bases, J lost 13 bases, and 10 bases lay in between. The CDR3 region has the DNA TGTGCCAGCTCACCACCCACCGGGATACAGTTCTTC. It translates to CASSPPTGIQFF.

CDR3 sequence: CASSSGQGIYEQYF. CDR3 coding DNA: TGTGCCAGCAGCTCGGGACAGGGAATCTACGAGCAGTACTTC. This chain connects TRBV5-4 to TRBJ2-7; 9 nucleotides line up with TRBD1. V was clipped by 3 bases and J by 3 bases; unmatched bases: 4. The CDR3 has 14 residues. Per the germline V gene, CDR1 is SGHNT and CDR2 is YYREEE (reference sequence).

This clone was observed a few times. The CDR3 bases are TGTGCCAGCAGCTTGGCCGGCTTAGATAATGAAAAACTGTTTTTT. This gives the protein CASSLAGLDNEKLFF. The chain has TRBV5-5 and TRBJ1-4, with D unclear. V was shortened by 0 bases and J by 4 bases, with 10 bases between the two germline ends. Germline V gene sequence: CDR1 SGHKS, CDR2 YYEKEE (reference sequence). CDR3 length: 15 amino acids.